This T cell receptor beta chain was retrieved from a study of cytomegalovirus exposure and HLA in healthy donors. Whole-study findings and limits: The authors listed some 150 TCR beta chains as cytomegalovirus-associated. An observed cluster of highly shared sequence variants was recorded as a likely sequencing artifact. Per published accounts, TCR beta sequences correctly predicted the HLA-A and HLA-B alleles of most subjects. Rates of TCR association differed by HLA locus in a later analysis, with DRB1 highest and HLA-C lowest.

Researchers ran the PCR with 60 Vbeta and 13 Jbeta primers. Some clones are missing from TCRdb's copy, which holds only in-frame ones; the method was immunoSEQ multiplex PCR. The sample consists of roughly 100,000 clones, over 9.5% of them appearing once. This clone was seen a few times. Its specificity is unknown. This CDR3 comprises 17 residues. Per germline, CDR1 SGHDT and CDR2 YYEEEE. The V segment lost 6 bases and the J segment 2 bases; nucleotides outside the gene matches: 10. V gene TRBV5-6 combines with J gene TRBJ2-1; 11 bases align to TRBD2. The TCR comes from a man between 40 and 49 years old in good health and CMV-seropositive. The specimen sequenced was PBMCs. The CDR3 sequence is CASTPLAGGPAYNEQFF. As DNA, the CDR3 is TGTGCCAGCACCCCCCTAGCGGGAGGACCTGCCTACAATGAGCAGTTCTTC.